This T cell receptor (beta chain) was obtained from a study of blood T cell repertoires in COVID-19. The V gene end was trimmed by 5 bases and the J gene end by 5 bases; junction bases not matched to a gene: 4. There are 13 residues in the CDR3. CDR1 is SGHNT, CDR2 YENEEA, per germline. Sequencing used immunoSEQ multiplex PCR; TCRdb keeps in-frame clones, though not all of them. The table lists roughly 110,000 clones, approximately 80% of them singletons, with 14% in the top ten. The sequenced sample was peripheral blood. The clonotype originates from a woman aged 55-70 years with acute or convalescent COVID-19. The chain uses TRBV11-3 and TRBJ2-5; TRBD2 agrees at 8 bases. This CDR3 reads CASSPPGGETQYF. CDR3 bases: TGTGCCAGCAGCCCCCCGGGGGGGGAGACCCAGTACTTC.